This T cell receptor (beta chain) was observed in a study of cytomegalovirus exposure and HLA in healthy donors. General study points: Cytomegalovirus association was listed for 170 or so TCR beta chains. The presence/absence work took it that sequencing depth was about the same across donors.

The table lists this clone with a count of one. Antigen unknown. Germline trimming cut 4 bases from V and 1 base from J; bases unmatched to any gene: 3. Germline CDR1 reads SGHRS; CDR2 reads YFSETQ. The CDR3 covers 14 residues. The PCR made use of 60 Vbeta and 13 Jbeta primers. The assay was immunoSEQ multiplex PCR, and TCRdb's table has in-frame clones only and misses some. Counted here are some 200,000 clones, less than 80% occurring once; the ten biggest clones make up 2.5% to 3%. The gene calls are TRBV5-1 and TRBJ1-1; 8 bases agree with TRBD1. Sequenced sample: PBMCs. This clonotype was sampled from a man aged 40-55 years in good health and CMV-seronegative. DNA for the CDR3: TGCGCCAGCAGCGTCGGACAGGGGAACACTGAAGCTTTCTTT. Translation: CASSVGQGNTEAFF. The variable domain in full, with the rest retrieved from reference TRBV5-1 and TRBJ1-1, is KAGVTQTPRYLIKTRGQQVTLSCSPISGHRSVSWYQQTPGQGLQFLFEYFSETQRNKGNFPGRFSGRQFSNSRSEMNVSTLELGDSALYLCASSVGQGNTEAFFGQGTRLTVV.